These T cell receptor beta chains were read from a single sample in a study of identical twins. TCRdb independently ran MiXCR on the 5' RACE reads; one entry per CDR3 protein. Among 250,000 or so distinct CDR3 sequences, about 8% were seen once, and the ten largest hold roughly 3.1%. The same data also went into a second study, on yellow fever vaccine responses in identical twins.

The material sequenced was CD8+ T cells sorted from blood. The source of these receptors is a woman aged 18-29 years in good health. The CDR3 runs from the conserved cysteine through the conserved F or W. The order of the fields is V gene, CDR3 length, CDR3 protein.

V gene: TRBV20-1
CDR3 length: 15
CDR3 protein: CSAIGTESSYNEQFF

V gene: TRBV6-1
CDR3 length: 15
CDR3 protein: CASSEYVGENEKLFF

V gene: TRBV9
CDR3 length: 15
CDR3 protein: CASSGESLQADEQFF

V gene: TRBV29-1
CDR3 length: 13
CDR3 protein: CSVTGTGVDEQFF

V gene: TRBV4-3
CDR3 length: 15
CDR3 protein: CASSHTPSGEREQYF

V gene: TRBV7-6
CDR3 length: 16
CDR3 protein: CASSLWREGSYNEQFF

V gene: TRBV4-2
CDR3 length: 13
CDR3 protein: CASSGQSNYEQYF

V gene: TRBV7-9
CDR3 length: 13
CDR3 protein: CASSTTGAQEAFF

V gene: TRBV7-9
CDR3 length: 12
CDR3 protein: CASSLSSGTEFF

V gene: TRBV5-1
CDR3 length: 15
CDR3 protein: CASSTDLTESYGYTF

V gene: TRBV27
CDR3 length: 14
CDR3 protein: CASSPQGLFYEQYF

V gene: TRBV27
CDR3 length: 15
CDR3 protein: CASSLNQGIQNIQYF

V gene: TRBV19
CDR3 length: 14
CDR3 protein: CASSTVASTDTQYF

V gene: TRBV7-9
CDR3 length: 13
CDR3 protein: CASSLIENTEAFF

V gene: TRBV7-2
CDR3 length: 14
CDR3 protein: CASSWAGTQETQYF

V gene: TRBV29-1
CDR3 length: 14
CDR3 protein: CSVFPMRGLNEQFF

V gene: TRBV29-1
CDR3 length: 13
CDR3 protein: CSIEKGPNNEQFF

V gene: TRBV27
CDR3 length: 14
CDR3 protein: CASSLLGQDYEQYF

V gene: TRBV10-2
CDR3 length: 15
CDR3 protein: CASSELTSGELEQYF

V gene: TRBV6-2/TRBV6-3
CDR3 length: 16
CDR3 protein: CASNLLRRGGYNEQFF

V gene: TRBV27
CDR3 length: 15
CDR3 protein: CAARQGMSSYNEQFF

V gene: TRBV20-1
CDR3 length: 16
CDR3 protein: CSASRTSGLGTGELFF

V gene: TRBV10-3
CDR3 length: 18
CDR3 protein: CAIRKFNAGQGVSGELFF

V gene: TRBV27
CDR3 length: 14
CDR3 protein: CASSLWPENTEAFF

V gene: TRBV7-9
CDR3 length: 14
CDR3 protein: CASSLGIAKNIQYF

V gene: TRBV29-1
CDR3 length: 15
CDR3 protein: CSVDLASGTYNEQFF

V gene: TRBV4-1
CDR3 length: 15
CDR3 protein: CASSQVQVGTDTQYF

V gene: TRBV3-1
CDR3 length: 13
CDR3 protein: CASSQDTQETQYF

V gene: TRBV12-3/TRBV12-4
CDR3 length: 17
CDR3 protein: CASRSPFQTPDYNEQFF

V gene: TRBV7-9
CDR3 length: 16
CDR3 protein: CASSPPQGKAYNEQFF

V gene: TRBV4-1
CDR3 length: 16
CDR3 protein: CASSQGHQVLNNEQFF

V gene: TRBV5-6
CDR3 length: 14
CDR3 protein: CASSLGGMDYEQYF

V gene: TRBV4-2
CDR3 length: 13
CDR3 protein: CASSQEAGYEQYF

V gene: TRBV7-8
CDR3 length: 11
CDR3 protein: CASGDRLRAFF

V gene: TRBV2
CDR3 length: 13
CDR3 protein: CASSGQGPNEQYF

V gene: TRBV7-9
CDR3 length: 13
CDR3 protein: CASSYSEAYEQYF

V gene: TRBV2
CDR3 length: 14
CDR3 protein: CASSVGTGNYEQYF

V gene: TRBV20-1
CDR3 length: 13
CDR3 protein: CSARRDSTYEQYF

V gene: TRBV6-5
CDR3 length: 13
CDR3 protein: CASSYGEETEQYF

V gene: TRBV7-6
CDR3 length: 18
CDR3 protein: CASSLFTGTSPGDNEQFF

V gene: TRBV7-9
CDR3 length: 14
CDR3 protein: CASSPTSGSNEQFF

V gene: TRBV12-3/TRBV12-4
CDR3 length: 13
CDR3 protein: CASSSHLFYEQYF

V gene: TRBV5-6
CDR3 length: 13
CDR3 protein: CASSSRAGYEQYF

V gene: TRBV6-1
CDR3 length: 16
CDR3 protein: CASMTTGQGITGELFF

V gene: TRBV12-3/TRBV12-4
CDR3 length: 16
CDR3 protein: CASSSPGTGGEETQYF

V gene: TRBV4-3
CDR3 length: 15
CDR3 protein: CASSQYRGDQETQYF

V gene: TRBV6-2/TRBV6-3
CDR3 length: 14
CDR3 protein: CASSYGRPTYEQYF

V gene: TRBV25-1
CDR3 length: 15
CDR3 protein: CASSELPRLTDTQYF

V gene: TRBV5-6
CDR3 length: 14
CDR3 protein: CASSLVRSEDTQYF

V gene: TRBV4-3
CDR3 length: 19
CDR3 protein: CASSQDRGRLADGYNEQFF

V gene: TRBV12-3/TRBV12-4
CDR3 length: 13
CDR3 protein: CASSFEGYNEQFF

V gene: TRBV2
CDR3 length: 15
CDR3 protein: CASSGIAGPYNEQFF

V gene: TRBV5-1
CDR3 length: 16
CDR3 protein: CASRTPGQGVTGELFF

V gene: TRBV27
CDR3 length: 12
CDR3 protein: CASTGLSDEQFF

V gene: TRBV10-2
CDR3 length: 13
CDR3 protein: CASIGTSYNEQFF